The 2 T cell receptor beta chains listed next were all sequenced from one sample in a study of read filtering for tumor transcriptome and immune sequencing. The library was built from around 400 ng RNA with molecular barcoded adaptors for alpha/delta and beta/gamma chains. Using its own MiXCR run on the reads, TCRdb lists one record per CDR3 protein. The data show 50,000 to 65,000 distinct CDR3 sequences, 12% seen once. Sample: a population of CD138-negative cells sorted from bone marrow. The receptors were sampled from a donor at least 40 years old with multiple myeloma.

A note on this clonotype: A much larger clone lies one base from this, so it may be a read error. The missing conserved phenylalanine or tryptophan at the end of this CDR3 makes a read error likely. The chain is built from TRBV28 and TRBJ2-7; TRBD2 is a possible D gene (6 bases). V lost 5 bases to trimming and J lost 2 bases, with 16 bases between them. CDR3 size: 15 residues. CDR1 and CDR2 from the germline V gene are MDHEN and SYDVKM. Written as DNA, the CDR3 is TGTGCCAGCAGTCTCGCGGCCGGCGGGACCTACGAGCAGTACCTC. Translated: CASSLAAGGTYEQYL.

This clonotype was seen many times. This rearrangement joins TRBV2 to TRBJ2-5; 7 bases fit TRBD1. The CDR3 extends over 14 amino acids. Unmatched junction bases numbered 10, after V lost 5 bases and J lost 7 bases. CDR1 and CDR2 from the germline V gene are SNHLY and FYNNEI. The CDR3: CASSYGTAAGTQYF. CDR3 DNA: TGTGCCAGCAGTTACGGGACAGCCGCGGGGACCCAGTACTTC. Filled out from reference TRBV2 and TRBJ2-5, the complete variable domain reads EPEVTQTPSHQVTQMGQEVILRCVPISNHLYFYWYRQILGQKVEFLVSFYNNEISEKSEIFDDQFSVERPDGSNFTLKIRSTKLEDSAMYFCASSYGTAAGTQYFGPGTRLLVL.